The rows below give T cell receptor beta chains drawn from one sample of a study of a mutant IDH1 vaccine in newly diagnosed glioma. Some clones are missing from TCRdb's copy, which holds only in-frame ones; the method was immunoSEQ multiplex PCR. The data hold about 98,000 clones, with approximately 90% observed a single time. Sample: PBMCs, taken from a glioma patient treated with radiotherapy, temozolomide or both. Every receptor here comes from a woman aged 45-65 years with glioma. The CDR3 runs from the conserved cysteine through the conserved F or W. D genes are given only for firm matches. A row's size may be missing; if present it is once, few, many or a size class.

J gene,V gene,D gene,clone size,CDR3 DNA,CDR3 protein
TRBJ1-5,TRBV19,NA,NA,TGTGCCAGTAGTCAGGGAGGCAATCAGCCCCAGCATTTT,CASSQGGNQPQHF
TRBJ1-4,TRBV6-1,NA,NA,TGTGCCAGCAGTGAGGCGGGAGGGACTAATGAAAAACTGTTTTTT,CASSEAGGTNEKLFF
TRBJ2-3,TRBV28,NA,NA,TGTGCCAGCAGTTTATTGCTCGGCACAGATACGCAGTATTTT,CASSLLLGTDTQYF
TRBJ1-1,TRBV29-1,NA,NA,TGCAGCGCGGCCACACGGAACACTGAAGCTTTCTTT,CSAATRNTEAFF
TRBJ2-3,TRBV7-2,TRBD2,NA,TGTGCCAGCAGCACCCCGCTAGCGGGGCCCACAGATACGCAGTATTTT,CASSTPLAGPTDTQYF
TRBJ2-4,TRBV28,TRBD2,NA,TGTGCCAGCAGAGCACAGGGTTTGGGGCGGGGGGAGGCCAAAAACATTCAGTACTTC,CASRAQGLGRGEAKNIQYF
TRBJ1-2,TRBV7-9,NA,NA,TGTGCCAGCAGCCCTCCAAGCGCCAGGGACTATGGCTACACCTTC,CASSPPSARDYGYTF
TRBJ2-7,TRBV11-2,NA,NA,TGTGCCAGCAGCTCACCGGGGGAAGCCACCTACGAGCAGTACTTC,CASSSPGEATYEQYF
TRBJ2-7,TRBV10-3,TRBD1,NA,TGTGCCATCAAGCCGGGACAGAAGTCCTACGAGCAGTACTTC,CAIKPGQKSYEQYF
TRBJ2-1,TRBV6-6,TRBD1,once,TGTGCCAGCAGTTACTCGATGACAGGGGGGGGCAATGAGCAGTTCTTC,CASSYSMTGGGNEQFF
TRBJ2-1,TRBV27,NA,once,TGTGCCAGCAGTTTAAGGTCAGGAGGCTACGTCAATGAGCAGTTCTTC,CASSLRSGGYVNEQFF
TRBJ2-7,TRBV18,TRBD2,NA,TGTGCCAGCTCACCAGGGGAGGGAGCAGGCTACGAGCAGTACTTC,CASSPGEGAGYEQYF
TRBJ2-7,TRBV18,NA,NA,TGTGCCAGCTCACCACCGGTGACAGCAAGCTACGAGCAGTACTTC,CASSPPVTASYEQYF
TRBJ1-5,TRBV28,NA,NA,TGTGCCAGCCGACAGGAGGGAAATCAGCCCCAGCATTTT,CASRQEGNQPQHF
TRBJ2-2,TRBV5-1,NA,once,TGCGCCAGCAGCTTGGTAGTTAGTTCGAACACCGGGGAGCTGTTTTTT,CASSLVVSSNTGELFF
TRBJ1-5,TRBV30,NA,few,TGTGCCTGGAGTGTACTGGGCGATCAGCCCCAGCATTTT,CAWSVLGDQPQHF
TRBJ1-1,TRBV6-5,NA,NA,TGTGCCAGCAGAAGGGCCCAGCTCGGTGAAGCTTTCTTT,CASRRAQLGEAFF
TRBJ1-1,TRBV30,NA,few,TGTGCCTGGAGTGTAAAGGGCCGGGAGACTGAAGCTTTCTTT,CAWSVKGRETEAFF
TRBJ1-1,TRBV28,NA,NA,TGTGCCAGCAGTTTATTAGACTGGAACACTGAAGCTTTCTTT,CASSLLDWNTEAFF
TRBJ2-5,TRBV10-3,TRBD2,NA,TGTGCCACCGCAGAGCGGGAGGAAGAGACCCAGTACTTC,CATAEREEETQYF
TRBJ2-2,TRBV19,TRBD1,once,TGTGCCAGTAAATTCTTCGGGACAGGGGGCACCGGGGAGCTGTTTTTT,CASKFFGTGGTGELFF
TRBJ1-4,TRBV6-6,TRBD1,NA,TGTGCCAGCAGTTACATTGGGACAGTTAATGAAAAACTGTTTTTT,CASSYIGTVNEKLFF
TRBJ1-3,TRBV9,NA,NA,TGTGCCAGCAGCATGCAGGTTCAGGGCCTTGGAAACACCATATATTTT,CASSMQVQGLGNTIYF
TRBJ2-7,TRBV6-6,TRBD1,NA,TGTGCCAGCAGACTTACAGGGGCCTCCTACGAGCAGTACTTC,CASRLTGASYEQYF
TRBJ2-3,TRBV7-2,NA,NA,TGTGCCAGCAGCTTAATGGGAGTTGACACAGATACGCAGTATTTT,CASSLMGVDTDTQYF
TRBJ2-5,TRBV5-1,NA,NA,TGCGCCAGCAGCTTGGACAGCACCGGGGAGACCCAGTACTTC,CASSLDSTGETQYF
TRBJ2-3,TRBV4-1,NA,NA,TGCGCCAGCAGCCAACCATTAGGGCTTTTAGCAGATACGCAGTATTTT,CASSQPLGLLADTQYF
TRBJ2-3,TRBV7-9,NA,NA,TGTGCCAGCAGGGGTAGGGGCCCAGATACGCAGTATTTT,CASRGRGPDTQYF
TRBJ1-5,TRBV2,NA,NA,TGTGCCAGCAGTGTACGGACTCAGCCCCAGCATTTT,CASSVRTQPQHF
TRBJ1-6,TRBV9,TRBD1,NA,TGTGCCAGCAGCCCAACGGGACAGCACAATTCACCCCTCCACTTT,CASSPTGQHNSPLHF
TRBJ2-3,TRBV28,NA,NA,TGTGCCAGCAGTGGCCGACCAGTCTCCTATCGCGCAGATACGCAGTATTTT,CASSGRPVSYRADTQYF
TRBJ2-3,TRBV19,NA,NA,TGTGCCAGTAGTAGCTCTTCTACCGGGTACACAGATACGCAGTATTTT,CASSSSSTGYTDTQYF
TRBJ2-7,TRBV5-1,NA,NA,TGCGCCAGCAGCTTGGAAGGGGACTCCTACGAGCAGTACTTC,CASSLEGDSYEQYF
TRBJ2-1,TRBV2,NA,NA,TGTGCCAGCACCGAGCAGCCAGCGAGGGGGGAGCAGTTCTTC,CASTEQPARGEQFF
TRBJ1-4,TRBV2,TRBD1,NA,TGTGCCAGCAGTGACCGGACAGGGGATGAAAAACTGTTTTTT,CASSDRTGDEKLFF
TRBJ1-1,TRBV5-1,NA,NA,TGCGCCAGCAGGAGGGAGGGCTACACTGAAGCTTTCTTT,CASRREGYTEAFF
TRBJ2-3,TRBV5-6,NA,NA,TGTGCCAGCAGCTTCCTAGGGCTGGGGGTCGAACTGGATACGCAGTATTTT,CASSFLGLGVELDTQYF
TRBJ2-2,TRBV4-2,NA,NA,TGTGCCAGCAGCCAGGAGCGATTTCAGGGAACCGGGGAGCTGTTTTTT,CASSQERFQGTGELFF
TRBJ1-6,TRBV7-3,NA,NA,TGTGCCAGCAGCTTATTGGGACCAATCATTAATTCACCCCTCCACTTT,CASSLLGPIINSPLHF
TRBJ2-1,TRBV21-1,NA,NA,TGTGCCAGCAGCAAAGTCGGTAACCATGAGCAGTTCTTC,CASSKVGNHEQFF
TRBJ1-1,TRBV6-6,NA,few,TGTGCCAGCAGTTCCGAACAGGGAGCGTACACTGAAGCTTTCTTT,CASSSEQGAYTEAFF
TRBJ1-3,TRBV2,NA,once,TGTGCCAGCAGTGAATTCAGGGGCTCAGGAAACACCATATATTTT,CASSEFRGSGNTIYF
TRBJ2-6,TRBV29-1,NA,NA,TGCAGCGTTGAAAAGGACTCTGGGGCCAACGTCCTGACTTTC,CSVEKDSGANVLTF
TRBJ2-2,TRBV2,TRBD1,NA,TGTGCCAGCAGGGATATACAGGGGGGCACCGGGGAGCTGTTTTTT,CASRDIQGGTGELFF
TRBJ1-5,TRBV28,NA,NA,TGTGCCAGCAGTTGGGAGAATCAGCCCCAGCATTTT,CASSWENQPQHF
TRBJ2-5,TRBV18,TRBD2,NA,TGTGCCAGCTCTCAGGGACTAGCGGGACAAGAGACCCAGTACTTC,CASSQGLAGQETQYF